This T cell receptor (beta chain) stems from a study of shared clonotypes between healthy human individuals. Naive CD8 cells comprised CD45RO-negative, CCR7-positively selected cells, excluding terminally differentiated effector memory CD45RA+ cells. Adult donors, all healthy and HIV-negative, had no recent acute infections or vaccinations. This table comes from immunoSEQ multiplex PCR, and its TCRdb copy is limited to in-frame clones, with some not included. This table holds around 620,000 clones, 85% to 95% found once. The CDR3 length is 15 residues. V was pared by 4 bases and J by 5 bases, with 7 bases of the junction left unmatched. The germline CDR1 and CDR2 sequences are SEHNR and FQNEAQ (reference sequence).

This TCR came from a woman aged 25 to 45 in good health. Sequenced material: naive CD8+ T cells sorted from blood. The chain joins TRBV7-9 to TRBJ2-1, with 8 bases matching TRBD1. Here the CDR3 reads CASSSDRVKDNEQFF. The CDR3 coding sequence is TGTGCCAGCAGCTCGGACAGGGTGAAAGACAATGAGCAGTTCTTC.